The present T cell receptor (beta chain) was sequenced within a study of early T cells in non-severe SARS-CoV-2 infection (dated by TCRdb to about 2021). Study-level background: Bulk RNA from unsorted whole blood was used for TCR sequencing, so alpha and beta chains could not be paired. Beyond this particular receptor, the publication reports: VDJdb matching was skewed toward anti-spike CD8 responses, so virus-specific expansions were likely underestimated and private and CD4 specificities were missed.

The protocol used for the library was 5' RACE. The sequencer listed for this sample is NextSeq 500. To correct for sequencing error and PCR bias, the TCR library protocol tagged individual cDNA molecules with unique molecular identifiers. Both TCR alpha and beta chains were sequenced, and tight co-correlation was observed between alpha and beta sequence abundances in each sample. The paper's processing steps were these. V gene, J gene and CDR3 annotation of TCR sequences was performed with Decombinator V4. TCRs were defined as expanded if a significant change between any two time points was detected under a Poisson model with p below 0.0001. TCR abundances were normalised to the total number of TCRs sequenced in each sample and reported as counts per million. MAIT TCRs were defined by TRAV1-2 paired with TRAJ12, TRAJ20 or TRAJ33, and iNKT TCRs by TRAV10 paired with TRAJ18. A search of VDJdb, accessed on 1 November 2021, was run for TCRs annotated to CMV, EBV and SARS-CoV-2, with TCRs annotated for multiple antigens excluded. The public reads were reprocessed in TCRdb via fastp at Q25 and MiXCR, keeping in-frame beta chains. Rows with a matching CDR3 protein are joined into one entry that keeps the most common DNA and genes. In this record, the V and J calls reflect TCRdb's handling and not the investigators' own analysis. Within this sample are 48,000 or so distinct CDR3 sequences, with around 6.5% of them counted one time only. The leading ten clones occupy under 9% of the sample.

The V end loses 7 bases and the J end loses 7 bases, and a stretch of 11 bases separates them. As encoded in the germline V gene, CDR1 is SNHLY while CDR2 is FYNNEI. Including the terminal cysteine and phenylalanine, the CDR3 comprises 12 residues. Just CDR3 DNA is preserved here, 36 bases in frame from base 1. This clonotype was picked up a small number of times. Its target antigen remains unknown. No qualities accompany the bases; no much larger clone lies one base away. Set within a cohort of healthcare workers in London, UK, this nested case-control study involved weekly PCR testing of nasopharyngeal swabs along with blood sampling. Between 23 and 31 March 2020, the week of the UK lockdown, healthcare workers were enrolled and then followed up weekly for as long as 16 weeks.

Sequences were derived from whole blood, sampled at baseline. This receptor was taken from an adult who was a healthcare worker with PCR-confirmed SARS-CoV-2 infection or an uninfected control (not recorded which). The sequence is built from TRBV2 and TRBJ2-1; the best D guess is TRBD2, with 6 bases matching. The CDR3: CASKGLGNEQFF. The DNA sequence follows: TGTGCCAGCAAGGGACTCGGGAATGAGCAGTTCTTC.